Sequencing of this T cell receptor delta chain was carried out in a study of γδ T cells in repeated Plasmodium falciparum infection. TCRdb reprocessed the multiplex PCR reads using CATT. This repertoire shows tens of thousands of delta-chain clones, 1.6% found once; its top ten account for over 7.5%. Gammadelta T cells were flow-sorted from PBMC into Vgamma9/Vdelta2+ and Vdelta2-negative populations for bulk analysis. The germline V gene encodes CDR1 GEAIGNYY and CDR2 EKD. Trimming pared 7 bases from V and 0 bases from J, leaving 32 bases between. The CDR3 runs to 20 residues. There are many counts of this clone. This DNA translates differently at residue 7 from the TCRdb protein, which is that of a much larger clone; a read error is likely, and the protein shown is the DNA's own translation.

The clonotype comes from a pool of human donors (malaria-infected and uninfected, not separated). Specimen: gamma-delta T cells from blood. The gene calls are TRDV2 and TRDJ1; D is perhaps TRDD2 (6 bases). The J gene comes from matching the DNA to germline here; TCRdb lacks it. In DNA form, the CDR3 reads TGTGCCTGCAAGCTCTACGCTCCTTCCCGGGGACTTATTTACACCGATAAACTCATCTTT. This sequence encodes CACKLYAPSRGLIYTDKLIF.